The text below deals with one TCR beta chain. Its cognate antigen is unknown. This specimen comes from a study of T cell responses to AZD1222 COVID-19 vaccine. Study-level points and caveats: Two AZD1222 administrations were followed by greater Spike-specific TCR breadth and depth.

TCRdb's copy holds only in-frame clones and misses some; the assay was immunoSEQ multiplex PCR. The data contain some 120,000 clones, about 90% of them singletons. The germline V and J ends were trimmed by 0 bases and 0 bases, with 12 bases remaining between them. In germline, CDR1 is SGHRS, CDR2 YFSETQ. The CDR3 is 16 residues long. The chain is built from TRBV5-1 and TRBJ1-1, with D possibly being TRBD1 (6 bases). The clonotype comes from an adult in good health. The specimen was peripheral blood, collected on day 0 of MenACWY control vaccination. The CDR3 DNA follows: TGCGCCAGCAGCTTGGAGGCAGGGGCGATGAACACTGAAGCTTTCTTT. This translates into CASSLEAGAMNTEAFF.